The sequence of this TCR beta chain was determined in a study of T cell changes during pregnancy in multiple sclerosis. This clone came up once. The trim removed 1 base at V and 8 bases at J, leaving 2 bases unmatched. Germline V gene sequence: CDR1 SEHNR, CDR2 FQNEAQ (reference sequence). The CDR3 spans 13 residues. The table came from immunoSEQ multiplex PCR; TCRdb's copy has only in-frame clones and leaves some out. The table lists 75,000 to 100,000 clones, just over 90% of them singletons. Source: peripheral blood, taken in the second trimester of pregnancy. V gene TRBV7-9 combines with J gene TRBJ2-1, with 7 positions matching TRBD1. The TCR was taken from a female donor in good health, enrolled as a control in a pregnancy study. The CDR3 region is CASSLVGTDEQFF. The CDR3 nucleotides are TGTGCCAGCAGCTTAGTGGGGACAGATGAGCAGTTCTTC.